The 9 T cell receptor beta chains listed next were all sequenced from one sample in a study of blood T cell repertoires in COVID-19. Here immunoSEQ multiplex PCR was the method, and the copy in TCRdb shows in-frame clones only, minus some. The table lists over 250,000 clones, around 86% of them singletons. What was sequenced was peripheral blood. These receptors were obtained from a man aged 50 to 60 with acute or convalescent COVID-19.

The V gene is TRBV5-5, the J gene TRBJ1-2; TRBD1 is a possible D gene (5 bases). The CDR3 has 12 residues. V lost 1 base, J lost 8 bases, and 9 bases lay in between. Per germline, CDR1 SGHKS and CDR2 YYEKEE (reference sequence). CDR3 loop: CASSLRRGGYTF. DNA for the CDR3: TGTGCCAGCAGCTTGAGACGGGGGGGCTACACCTTC.

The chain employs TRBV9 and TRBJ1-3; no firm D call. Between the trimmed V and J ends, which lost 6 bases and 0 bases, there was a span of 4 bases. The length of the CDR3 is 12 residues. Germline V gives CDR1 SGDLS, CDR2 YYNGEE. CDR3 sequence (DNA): TGTGCCAGCAAGCCCTCTGGAAACACCATATATTTT. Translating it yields CASKPSGNTIYF.

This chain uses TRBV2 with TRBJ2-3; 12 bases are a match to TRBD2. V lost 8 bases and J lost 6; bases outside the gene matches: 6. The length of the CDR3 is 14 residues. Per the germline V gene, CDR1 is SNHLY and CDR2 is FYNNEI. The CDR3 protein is CASGRLAGVDTQYF. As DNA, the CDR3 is TGTGCCAGCGGAAGACTAGCGGGGGTGGATACGCAGTATTTT. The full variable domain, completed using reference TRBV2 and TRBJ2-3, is EPEVTQTPSHQVTQMGQEVILRCVPISNHLYFYWYRQILGQKVEFLVSFYNNEISEKSEIFDDQFSVERPDGSNFTLKIRSTKLEDSAMYFCASGRLAGVDTQYFGPGTRLTVL.

The CDR3 loop is CAWEQGPSKNIQYF. CDR3 coding DNA: TGTGCCTGGGAACAGGGCCCCTCCAAAAACATTCAGTACTTC. The genes are TRBV30 and TRBJ2-4, with a weak D call TRBD1 (6 bases). The CDR3 totals 14 residues. Germline CDR1 is GTSNPN and CDR2 is SVGIG (reference sequence). Trimming removed 5 bases from V and 2 bases from J, with 13 bases in between.

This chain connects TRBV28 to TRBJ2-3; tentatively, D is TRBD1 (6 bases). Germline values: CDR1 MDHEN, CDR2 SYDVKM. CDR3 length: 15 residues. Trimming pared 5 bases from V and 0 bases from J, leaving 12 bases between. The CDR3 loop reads CASSRTVTSTDTQYF. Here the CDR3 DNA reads TGTGCCAGCAGTCGGACAGTAACTAGCACAGATACGCAGTATTTT.

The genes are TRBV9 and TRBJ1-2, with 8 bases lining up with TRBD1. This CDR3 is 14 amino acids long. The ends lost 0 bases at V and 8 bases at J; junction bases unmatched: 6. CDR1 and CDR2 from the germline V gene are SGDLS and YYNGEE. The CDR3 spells CASSVGQGSGGYTF. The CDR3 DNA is TGTGCCAGCAGCGTAGGACAGGGGTCGGGCGGCTACACCTTC. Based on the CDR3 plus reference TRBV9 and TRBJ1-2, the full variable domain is DSGVTQTPKHLITATGQRVTLRCSPRSGDLSVYWYQQSLDQGLQFLIQYYNGEERAKGNILERFSAQQFPDLHSELNLSSLELGDSALYFCASSVGQGSGGYTFGSGTRLTVV.

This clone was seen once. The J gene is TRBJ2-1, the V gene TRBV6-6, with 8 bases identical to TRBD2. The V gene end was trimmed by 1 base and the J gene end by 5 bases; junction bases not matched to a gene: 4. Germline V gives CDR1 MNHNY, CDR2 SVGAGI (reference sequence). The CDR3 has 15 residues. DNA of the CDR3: TGTGCCAGCAGTTACTTAGGCGGGGGGAACAATGAGCAGTTCTTC. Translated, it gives CASSYLGGGNNEQFF.

The CDR3 region has the DNA TGTGCCAGCAGCCACACCCTGGCGGGCGAGCAGTACTTC. Encoded protein: CASSHTLAGEQYF. V gene TRBV6-5 combines with J gene TRBJ2-7; D perhaps matches TRBD2 (5 bases). Germline V lookup: CDR1 MNHEY, CDR2 SVGAGI. The V gene lost 6 bases and the J gene lost 6 bases, with 15 bases spanning the gap. The CDR3 is 13 residues long.

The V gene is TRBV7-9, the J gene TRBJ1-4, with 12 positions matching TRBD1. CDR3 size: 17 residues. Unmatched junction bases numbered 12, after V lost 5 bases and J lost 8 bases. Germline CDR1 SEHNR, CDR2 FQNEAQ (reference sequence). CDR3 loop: CASSARDRGQMGEKLFF. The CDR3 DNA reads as TGTGCCAGCAGCGCCCGGGACAGGGGGCAGATGGGCGAAAAACTGTTTTTT.